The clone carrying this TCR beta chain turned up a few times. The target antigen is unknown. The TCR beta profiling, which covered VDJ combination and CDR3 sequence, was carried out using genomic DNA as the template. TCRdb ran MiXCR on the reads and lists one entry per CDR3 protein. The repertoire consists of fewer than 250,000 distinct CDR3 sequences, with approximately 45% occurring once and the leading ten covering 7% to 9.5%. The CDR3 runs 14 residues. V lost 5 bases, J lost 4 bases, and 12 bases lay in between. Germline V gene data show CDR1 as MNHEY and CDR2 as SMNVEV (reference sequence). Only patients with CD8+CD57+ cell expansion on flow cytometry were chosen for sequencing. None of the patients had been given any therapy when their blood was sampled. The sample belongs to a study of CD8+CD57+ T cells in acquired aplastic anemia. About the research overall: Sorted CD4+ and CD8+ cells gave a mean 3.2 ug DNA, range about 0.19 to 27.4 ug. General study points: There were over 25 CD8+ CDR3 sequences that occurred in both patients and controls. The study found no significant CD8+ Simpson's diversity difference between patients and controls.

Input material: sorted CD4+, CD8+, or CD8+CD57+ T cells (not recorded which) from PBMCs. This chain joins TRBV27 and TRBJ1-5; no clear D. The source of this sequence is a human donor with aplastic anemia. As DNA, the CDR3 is TGTGCCAGCAGTCCCTCAGGCTGGAATCAGCCCCAGCATTTT. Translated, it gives CASSPSGWNQPQHF.